The next 10 T cell receptor beta chains were all read from a single sample in a study of response to subunit inactivated influenza vaccine. Each CDR3 protein is one row after TCRdb ran MiXCR on the RT-PCR reads. The table has hundreds of thousands of distinct CDR3 sequences, less than 15% seen once; the top ten hold about 7.6%. This specimen was PBMCs from blood, taken 14 to 15 days before vaccination. The source is a man aged 50 or older who received an inactivated influenza vaccine.

This chain links TRBV7-2 with TRBJ2-7; 9 bases map to TRBD2. V lost 1 base and J lost 5; bases outside the gene matches: 9. The germline V gene encodes CDR1 SGHTA and CDR2 FQGNSA. There are 16 residues in the CDR3. The CDR3 coding sequence is TGTGCCAGCAGCTTAGTAGCCAGCGGGGGGATCCACGAGCAGTACTTC. This gives the protein CASSLVASGGIHEQYF.

The genes are TRBV13 and TRBJ2-3, with 12 bases that match TRBD2. There are 16 residues in the CDR3. V lost 6 bases and J lost 1; bases outside the gene matches: 5. Germline CDR1 is PRHDT and CDR2 is FYEKMQ (reference sequence). In DNA form, the CDR3 reads TGTGCCAGCAGACCCAGGACTAGCGGGGGCACAGATACGCAGTATTTT. Translated: CASRPRTSGGTDTQYF. The full variable domain, completed using reference TRBV13 and TRBJ2-3, is AAGVIQSPRHLIKEKRETATLKCYPIPRHDTVYWYQQGPGQDPQFLISFYEKMQSDKGSIPDRFSAQQFSDYHSELNMSSLELGDSALYFCASRPRTSGGTDTQYFGPGTRLTVL.

This clonotype has only a few counts. This chain joins TRBV12-3 or TRBV12-4 and TRBJ1-1; D not certain. CDR3 length equals 14 residues. Trimming took 3 bases from V and 1 from J, leaving 9 bases between them. This chain's CDR3 is CASSFSTRNTEAFF. CDR3 nucleotides: TGTGCCAGCAGTTTTTCTACGAGGAACACTGAAGCTTTCTTT.

V is TRBV6-2 or TRBV6-3 and J is TRBJ1-5, with D possibly being TRBD1 (5 bases). Per the germline V gene, CDR1 is MNHEY and CDR2 is SVGEGT. The CDR3 is 16 amino acids. V dropped 7 bases and J dropped 2 bases, with 18 bases sitting between them. CDR3 protein: CASMSLGPRGNQPQHF. As DNA, the CDR3 is TGTGCCAGCATGTCTCTGGGGCCGCGGGGCAATCAGCCCCAGCATTTT.

The rearrangement uses TRBV15 and TRBJ2-7; perhaps D is TRBD1 or TRBD2 (5 bases each). This CDR3 is 13 amino acids long. V lost 6 bases and J lost 0, with 9 bases in between. Germline values: CDR1 LNHNV, CDR2 YYDKDF (reference sequence). This CDR3 is CATRLGASYEQYF. CDR3 sequence (DNA): TGTGCCACCAGGCTCGGGGCCTCCTACGAGCAGTACTTC.

The rearrangement joins TRBV20-1 to TRBJ2-1; D is possibly TRBD1 or TRBD2 (5 bases each). The CDR3 has 15 residues. The germline V and J ends were trimmed by 5 bases and 4 bases, with 18 bases remaining between them. Germline V gene data show CDR1 as DFQATT and CDR2 as SNEGSKA (reference sequence). In DNA, the CDR3 is TGCAGTGCTGAGGACCCCGGGACGGAATACAATGAGCAGTTCTTC. This encodes CSAEDPGTEYNEQFF.

The chain is built from TRBV24-1 and TRBJ2-2; D may be TRBD2 (5 bases). V shed 8 bases and J shed 4 bases, with 10 bases lying between them. CDR3 length: 13 residues. Per germline, CDR1 KGHDR and CDR2 SFDVKD. As DNA, the CDR3 is TGTGCCACCATGCGGAGCGGCACCGGGGAGCTGTTTTTT. Translated: CATMRSGTGELFF.

This clonotype was seen only once. The V call is TRBV7-6, the J call TRBJ2-2; 7 nucleotides line up with TRBD2. Germline CDR1 and CDR2: SGHVS and FNYEAQ. The CDR3 consists of 18 residues. The junction had 8 bases not matched to a gene; V was cut back by 1 base and J by 0 bases. CDR3 protein: CASSLEVYGGANTGELFF. The CDR3 DNA reads TGTGCCAGCAGCTTAGAGGTCTATGGGGGGGCGAACACCGGGGAGCTGTTTTTT.

The gene calls are TRBV4-2 and TRBJ2-1; D is possibly TRBD2 (6 bases). The CDR3 contains 15 residues. V was clipped by 0 bases and J by 7 bases, with 13 bases between them. Germline V gene data show CDR1 as LGHNA and CDR2 as YNFKEQ. The CDR3 DNA is TGTGCCAGCAGCCAAGAAGGGACTTACTCAAATGAGCAGTTCTTC. As protein: CASSQEGTYSNEQFF.

Remarks on this clonotype: Being one base from a much bigger clone, this may be a read error. This rearrangement joins TRBV20-1 to TRBJ2-5; D not resolved. Germline CDR1 and CDR2: DFQATT and SNEGSKA (reference sequence). CDR3 length: 10 amino acids. The V and J ends lost 4 bases and 3 bases respectively, with 3 bases between them. The CDR3 loop reads CSAKEETQYF. CDR3 bases: TGCAGTGCTAAAGAAGAGACCCAGTACTTC.